This passage covers 7 T cell receptor beta chains from one sample sequenced in a study of T cells in Graves' hyperthyroidism and ophthalmopathy. The CDR3 regions of TCR beta were amplified from RNA transcripts. TCR CDR3 regions were first amplified by RT-PCR with HTBI primers. TCRdb reprocessed the multiplex PCR reads via MiXCR and lists one record per CDR3 protein. The sample shows approximately 620,000 distinct CDR3 sequences, around 16% of them seen only once. The sample taken for sequencing was blood. These receptors all stem from a woman between 40 and 50 years old with Graves' ophthalmopathy.

This clonotype came up many times. The gene calls are TRBV6-2 or TRBV6-3 and TRBJ1-5; the match to TRBD1 covers 7 bases. The V gene end was trimmed by 8 bases and the J gene end by 6 bases; junction bases not matched to a gene: 16. Germline V gene sequence: CDR1 MNHEY, CDR2 SVGEGT. The CDR3 consists of 16 residues. CDR3 protein: CASGPPTGRRVQPQHF. Written as DNA, the CDR3 is TGTGCCAGCGGACCACCGACAGGGCGAAGGGTTCAGCCCCAGCATTTT.

This chain uses TRBV15 with TRBJ2-1; 8 bases map to TRBD2. Per germline, CDR1 LNHNV and CDR2 YYDKDF (reference sequence). V lost 0 bases, J lost 8 bases, and 18 bases stayed unmatched. The CDR3 length is 19 residues. The CDR3 DNA sequence: TGTGCCACCAGCAGAGACCGGACTAGCCCCCAATTAGGTTACGATGAGCAGTTCTTC. This encodes CATSRDRTSPQLGYDEQFF.

This clonotype was counted many times. The CDR3 here is CASSPRSNSPLHF. Here the CDR3 DNA reads TGTGCCAGCAGTCCCCGATCCAATTCACCCCTCCACTTT. This rearrangement joins TRBV27 to TRBJ1-6; D remains ambiguous. The V end was cut by 5 bases, the J end by 7 bases, with 9 bases between. CDR1 and CDR2 (germline): MNHEY, SMNVEV (reference sequence). CDR3 length: 13 residues.

The sample holds a few counts of this clonotype. The rearrangement joins TRBV2 to TRBJ2-2; D is perhaps TRBD2 (6 bases). Germline CDR1 reads SNHLY; CDR2 reads FYNNEI. Trimming took 4 bases from V and 4 from J, leaving 10 bases between them. The CDR3 length is 14 residues. The CDR3, as DNA: TGTGCCAGCAGTGGGGGGGTTGGCACCGGGGAGCTGTTTTTT. Its translation: CASSGGVGTGELFF.

V usage is TRBV29-1 and J usage is TRBJ1-1; D not resolved. Trimming took 7 bases from V and 3 from J, leaving 9 bases between them. From germline, CDR1 is SQVTM and CDR2 ANQGSEA. The CDR3 is made up of 11 amino acids. The CDR3 loop reads CSAKLYTEAFF. CDR3 bases: TGCAGCGCCAAACTTTACACTGAAGCTTTCTTT.

This clonotype has ten or more counts. The V and J genes are TRBV7-9 and TRBJ2-5; 11 bases are shared with TRBD2. V was pared by 8 bases and J by 4 bases, with 3 bases of the junction left unmatched. This CDR3 has 13 residues. Germline CDR1 SEHNR, CDR2 FQNEAQ (reference sequence). CDR3 in DNA: TGTGCCAGCGGGACTAGCGGCGGAGAGACCCAGTACTTC. Amino acids: CASGTSGGETQYF.

This clonotype was counted ten times or more. The genes are TRBV6-1 and TRBJ2-1; a weak D match, TRBD2 (7 bases). The V gene lost 6 bases and the J gene lost 2 bases, with 14 bases spanning the gap. The germline V gene encodes CDR1 MNHNS and CDR2 SASEGT. The CDR3 contains 15 residues. The CDR3 coding sequence is TGTGCCAGCAGACCTGGGGGGGCCCCCTACAATGAGCAGTTCTTC. It specifies CASRPGGAPYNEQFF.